This T cell receptor beta chain was captured in a study of T-cell memory formation after mild COVID-19. Study overall: TCR clusters were largely donor specific.

Worth noting for this clonotype: Its specificity is not known.

Study-wide results and limits: CD4+ bias marked clones expanding day 15 to 37, unlike balanced contracting clones. Chiefly within CM and EM were the contracting CD4+ clones; CD8+ ones were within EMRA.

5'RACE primed at constant segments yielded TCR alpha and TCR beta cDNA libraries bearing sample barcodes and UMIs. A single record per CDR3 protein comes from TCRdb applying MiXCR to the 5' RACE reads. This sample has more than 300,000 distinct CDR3 sequences, with 20% to 25% found just once. Looked up from germline, CDR1 is SGHRS and CDR2 is YFSETQ. The CDR3 covers 13 residues. V lost 4 bases and J 3 bases, leaving 10 bases between the germline ends. The source material was PBMCs or a T cell subset sorted from them (not recorded which). This TCR came from a man younger than 30 who had mild COVID-19 (a few samples of this study predate the infection). Cell type and time point are not known. The chain uses TRBV5-1 and TRBJ2-5; D may be TRBD2 (5 bases). The CDR3 DNA reads as TGCGCCAGCAGCGAGGGATCTGAAGAGACCCAGTACTTC. Protein sequence: CASSEGSEETQYF.